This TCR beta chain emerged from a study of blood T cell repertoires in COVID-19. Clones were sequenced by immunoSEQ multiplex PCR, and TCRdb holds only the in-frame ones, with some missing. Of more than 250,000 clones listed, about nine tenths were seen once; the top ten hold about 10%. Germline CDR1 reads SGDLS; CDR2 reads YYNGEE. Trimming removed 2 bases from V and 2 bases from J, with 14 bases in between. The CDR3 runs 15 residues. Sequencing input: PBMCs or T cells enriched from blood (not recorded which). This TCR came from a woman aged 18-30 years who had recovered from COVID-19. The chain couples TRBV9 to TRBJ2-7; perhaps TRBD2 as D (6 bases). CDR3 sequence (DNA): TGTGCCAGCAGCGTTTCTCTAGCGAGCACCTACGAGCAGTACTTC. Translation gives CASSVSLASTYEQYF.